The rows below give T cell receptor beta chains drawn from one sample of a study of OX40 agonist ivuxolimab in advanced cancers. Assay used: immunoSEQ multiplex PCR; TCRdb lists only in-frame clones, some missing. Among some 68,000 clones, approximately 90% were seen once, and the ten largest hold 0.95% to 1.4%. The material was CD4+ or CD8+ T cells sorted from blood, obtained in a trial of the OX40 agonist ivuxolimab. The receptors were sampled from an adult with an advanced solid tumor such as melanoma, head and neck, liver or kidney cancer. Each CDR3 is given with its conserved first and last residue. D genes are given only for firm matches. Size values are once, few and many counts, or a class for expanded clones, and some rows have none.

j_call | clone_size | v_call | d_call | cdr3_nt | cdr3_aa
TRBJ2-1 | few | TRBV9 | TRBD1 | TGTGCCAGCAGCGTAACGGACAGGTGGGGGCACAATGAGCAGTTCTTC | CASSVTDRWGHNEQFF
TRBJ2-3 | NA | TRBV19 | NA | TGTGCCAGTAGTGAAGACAGCGACACAGATACGCAGTATTTT | CASSEDSDTDTQYF
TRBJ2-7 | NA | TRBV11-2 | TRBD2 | TGTGCCAGCAGCTTAGGGGGGGAGGGCCTTCGGGAGCAGTACTTC | CASSLGGEGLREQYF
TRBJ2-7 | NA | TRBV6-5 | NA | TGTGCCAGCAGTTACGCCCGGTCCTCCTACGAGCAGTACTTC | CASSYARSSYEQYF
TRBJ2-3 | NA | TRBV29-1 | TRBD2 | TGCAGCGAAGAGAGCTGGACTAGCTCCCCAGATACGCAGTATTTT | CSEESWTSSPDTQYF
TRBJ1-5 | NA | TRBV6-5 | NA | TGTGCCAGCAGTCGAGGTTATAGCAATCAGCCCCAGCATTTT | CASSRGYSNQPQHF
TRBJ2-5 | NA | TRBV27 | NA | TGTGCCAGCGTCCTAGGGCAGGGTAAGACCCAGTACTTC | CASVLGQGKTQYF
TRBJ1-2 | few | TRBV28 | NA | TGTGCCAGCAGACCAAGGACGGCCTATGGCTACACCTTC | CASRPRTAYGYTF
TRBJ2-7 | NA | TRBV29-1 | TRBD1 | TGCAGCGTTCGGACAGGGGCTTATTACGAGCAGTACTTC | CSVRTGAYYEQYF
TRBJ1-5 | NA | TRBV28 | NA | TGTGCCAGCAGTTTATCTTCGGCAGGCAATCAGCCCCAGCATTTT | CASSLSSAGNQPQHF
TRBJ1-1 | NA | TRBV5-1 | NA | TGCGCCAGCAGCGCCGAGAGGGGGGCGGTGAACACTGAAGCTTTCTTT | CASSAERGAVNTEAFF
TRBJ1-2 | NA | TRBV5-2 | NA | TGTGCCAGCAAGGGAGTACGAAAGACCTATGGCTACACCTTC | CASKGVRKTYGYTF
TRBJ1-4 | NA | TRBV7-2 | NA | TGTGCCAGCAGCTCACCTCAGGGGAGAGAAAAACTGTTTTTT | CASSSPQGREKLFF
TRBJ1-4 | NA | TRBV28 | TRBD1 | TGTGCCAGCAGTCTAGGACAGGGTAATGAAAAACTGTTTTTT | CASSLGQGNEKLFF
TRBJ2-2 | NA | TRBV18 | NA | TGTGCCAGCTCACCAGGGAGACACACCGGGGAGCTGTTTTTT | CASSPGRHTGELFF
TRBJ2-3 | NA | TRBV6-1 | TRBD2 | TGTGCCATACACTTAGCGGGAGGTTCAGATACGCAGTATTTT | CAIHLAGGSDTQYF
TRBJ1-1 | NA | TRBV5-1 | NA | TGCGCCAGCAGCCCAGGGACTTCTAACACTGAAGCTTTCTTT | CASSPGTSNTEAFF
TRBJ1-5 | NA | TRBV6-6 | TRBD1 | TGTGCCAGCAGGTCGGACAGGGGGAAGAGCAATCAGCCCCAGCATTTT | CASRSDRGKSNQPQHF
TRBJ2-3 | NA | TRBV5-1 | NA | TGCGCCAGCAGCATGGCACAGGCCCAAGATACGCAGTATTTT | CASSMAQAQDTQYF
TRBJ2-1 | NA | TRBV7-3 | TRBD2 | TGTGCCAGCAGCTTAACGTGGCTAGCGGGGTGGAATGAGCAGTTCTTC | CASSLTWLAGWNEQFF
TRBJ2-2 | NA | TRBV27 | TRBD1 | TGTGCCAGCAGCCTTATGCAGGGGGCGAACACCGGGGAGCTGTTTTTT | CASSLMQGANTGELFF
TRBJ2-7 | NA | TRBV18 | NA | TGTGCCAGCTCACAGGGGACACCCCCTTCCTACGAGCAGTACTTC | CASSQGTPPSYEQYF